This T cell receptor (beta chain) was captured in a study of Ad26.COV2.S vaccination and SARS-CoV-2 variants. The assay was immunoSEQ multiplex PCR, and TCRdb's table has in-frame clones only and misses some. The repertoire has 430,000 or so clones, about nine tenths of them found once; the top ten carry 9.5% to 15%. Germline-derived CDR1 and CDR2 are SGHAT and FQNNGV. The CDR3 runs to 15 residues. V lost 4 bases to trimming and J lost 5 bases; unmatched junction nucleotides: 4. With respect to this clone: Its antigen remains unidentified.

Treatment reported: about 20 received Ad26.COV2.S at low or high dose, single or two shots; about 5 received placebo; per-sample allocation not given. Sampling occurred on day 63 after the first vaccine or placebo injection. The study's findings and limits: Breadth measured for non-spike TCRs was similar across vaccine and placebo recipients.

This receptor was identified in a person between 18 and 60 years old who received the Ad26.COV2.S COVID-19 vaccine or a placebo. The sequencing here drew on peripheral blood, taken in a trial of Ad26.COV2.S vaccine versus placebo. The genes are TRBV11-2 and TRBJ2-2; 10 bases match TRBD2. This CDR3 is CASSYGAGGTGELFF. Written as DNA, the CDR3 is TGTGCCAGCAGCTATGGAGCGGGAGGGACCGGGGAGCTGTTTTTT.